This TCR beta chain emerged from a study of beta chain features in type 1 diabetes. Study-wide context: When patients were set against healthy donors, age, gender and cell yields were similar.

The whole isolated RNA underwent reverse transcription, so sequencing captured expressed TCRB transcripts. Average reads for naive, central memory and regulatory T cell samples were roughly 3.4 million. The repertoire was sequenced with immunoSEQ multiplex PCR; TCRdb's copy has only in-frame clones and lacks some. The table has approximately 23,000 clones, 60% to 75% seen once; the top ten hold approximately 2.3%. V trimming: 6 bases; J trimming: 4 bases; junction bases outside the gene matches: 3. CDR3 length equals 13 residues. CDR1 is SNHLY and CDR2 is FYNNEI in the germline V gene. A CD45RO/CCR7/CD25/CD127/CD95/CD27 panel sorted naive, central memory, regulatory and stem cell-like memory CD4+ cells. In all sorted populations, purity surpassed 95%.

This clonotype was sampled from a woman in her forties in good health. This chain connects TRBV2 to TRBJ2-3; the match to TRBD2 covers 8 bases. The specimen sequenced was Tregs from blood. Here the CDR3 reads CASSGGGADTQYF. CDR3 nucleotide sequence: TGTGCCAGCAGCGGGGGGGGAGCAGATACGCAGTATTTT.